A single sample gave rise to the 14 T cell receptor beta chains below, sequenced in a study of blood T cell repertoires in COVID-19. Using immunoSEQ multiplex PCR, the repertoire was profiled, and TCRdb retains in-frame clones only, with some absent. Of 250,000 or so clones in the sample, over 80% were seen once. The sample taken for sequencing was peripheral blood. The receptor source for this set is a woman aged 55-75 years with active or convalescent COVID-19.

The chain carries TRBV19 and TRBJ2-1, with no clear D. V was pared by 1 base and J by 2 bases, with 9 bases between. This CDR3 is 15 amino acids long. CDR1 and CDR2 (germline): LNHDA, SQIVND (reference sequence). This chain's CDR3 is CASSIGGATYNEQFF. The CDR3 region has the DNA TGTGCCAGTAGTATAGGTGGAGCAACCTACAATGAGCAGTTCTTC.

The chain is built from TRBV5-1 and TRBJ2-5; 11 positions agree with TRBD1. Trimming took 4 bases from V and 5 from J; bases not matched to a gene: 10. Per germline, CDR1 SGHRS and CDR2 YFSETQ. The CDR3 length is 16 residues. The CDR3 DNA reads TGCGCCAGCAGCCCATCCGGGACAGGGGGGAAGGAGACCCAGTACTTC. Protein sequence: CASSPSGTGGKETQYF.

This chain uses TRBV19 with TRBJ1-4, with D uncertain. CDR3 length equals 14 residues. CDR1 is LNHDA and CDR2 is SQIVND in the germline V gene (reference sequence). With 4 bases removed from V and 0 bases from J, the gap between germline ends came to 6 bases. The CDR3 nucleotides read TGTGCCAGTAGTAGGGCAGCAACTAATGAAAAACTGTTTTTT. It specifies CASSRAATNEKLFF. Full variable domain (outside the CDR3, taken from reference TRBV19 and TRBJ1-4): DGGITQSPKYLFRKEGQNVTLSCEQNLNHDAMYWYRQDPGQGLRLIYYSQIVNDFQKGDIAEGYSVSREKKESFPLTVTSAQKNPTAFYLCASSRAATNEKLFFGSGTQLSVL.

The J gene is TRBJ1-1, the V gene TRBV7-2, with D hard to call. The V gene's germline CDR1 is SGHTA and CDR2 FQGNSA. The ends were cut back, 5 bases at V and 3 bases at J, with 13 bases in the middle. This CDR3 contains 14 residues. This CDR3 is CASSLLGRDTEAFF. The CDR3 DNA sequence: TGTGCCAGCAGCCTCCTGGGGAGGGACACTGAAGCTTTCTTT.

The gene calls are TRBV3-1 (or the pseudogene TRBV3-2) and TRBJ2-2; maybe TRBD2 (5 bases). The CDR3 contains 14 residues. V was trimmed by 0 bases and J by 4 bases, leaving 6 bases between them. Germline loops: CDR1 LGHDT, CDR2 YNNKEL (reference sequence). The CDR3 DNA reads TGTGCCAGCAGCCAAGACGGGGTCACCGGGGAGCTGTTTTTT. Translating gives CASSQDGVTGELFF.

The chain links TRBV19 to TRBJ1-1; D is perhaps TRBD1 (5 bases). V was clipped by 5 bases and J by 4 bases, with 17 bases between them. The germline gives CDR1 LNHDA, CDR2 SQIVND (reference sequence). The CDR3 consists of 15 residues. The CDR3 is CASSPPPLGGTEAFF. In DNA form, the CDR3 reads TGTGCCAGTAGTCCCCCGCCCCTCGGGGGCACTGAAGCTTTCTTT.

This sequence joins TRBV7-8 and TRBJ2-5; 11 bases map to TRBD2. With V trimmed by 5 bases and J by 5 bases, 4 bases remained unmatched. Germline lookup yields CDR1 SGHVS and CDR2 FQNEAQ. The CDR3 spans 14 residues. CDR3 sequence (DNA): TGTGCCAGCAGCCTGCTAGCGGGAGGTGAGACCCAGTACTTC. Its translation is CASSLLAGGETQYF.

V usage is TRBV4-1 and J usage is TRBJ2-7; D is possibly TRBD1 (5 bases). Trimming took off 2 bases at V and 2 bases at J, with 16 bases between the two ends. Germline V gene data show CDR1 as MGHRA and CDR2 as YSYEKL. The CDR3 sequence is 16 residues long. The DNA of the CDR3 is TGCGCCAGCAGCCAAATATGGCAGGGCAAGCCCTACGAGCAGTACGTC. This codes for CASSQIWQGKPYEQYV.

The chain couples TRBV5-1 to TRBJ2-7; 10 positions match TRBD1. The junction had 4 bases not matched to a gene; V was cut back by 1 base and J by 3 bases. This CDR3 contains 15 residues. Germline-derived CDR1 and CDR2 are SGHRS and YFSETQ. In DNA, the CDR3 is TGCGCCAGCAGCTTGTACGGGACAGGGGTCTACGAGCAGTACTTC. It specifies CASSLYGTGVYEQYF.

The gene calls are TRBV19 and TRBJ2-5; no reliable D call. Trimming pared 7 bases from V and 5 bases from J, leaving 14 bases between. The CDR3 totals 13 residues. Germline loops: CDR1 LNHDA, CDR2 SQIVND (reference sequence). The CDR3 reads CASTQGVRETQYF. The CDR3 DNA follows: TGTGCCAGTACCCAAGGAGTCCGGGAGACCCAGTACTTC.

The chain carries TRBV5-4 and TRBJ1-3; 7 bases line up with TRBD1. The CDR3 is 15 residues long. Germline V gene data show CDR1 as SGHNT and CDR2 as YYREEE (reference sequence). The V and J ends lost 4 bases and 2 bases, in that order; junction bases with no gene match: 6. The CDR3 nucleotides read TGTGCCAGCAGCAGAAATCAGGGGGCTGGAAACACCATATATTTT. It yields the protein CASSRNQGAGNTIYF.

The CDR3 loop reads CASKQGLYQPQHF. CDR3 DNA sequence: TGTGCCAGCAAACAGGGGTTATATCAGCCCCAGCATTTT. The genes are TRBV2 and TRBJ1-5, with 7 bases matching TRBD1. The CDR3 is 13 amino acids. In germline, CDR1 is SNHLY, CDR2 FYNNEI. J lost 5 bases, V lost 7 bases, and 5 bases had no gene match.

The rearrangement uses TRBV5-1 and TRBJ1-6; tentative D call: TRBD1 (6 bases). Germline V gene sequence: CDR1 SGHRS, CDR2 YFSETQ. V lost 4 bases and J lost 6, with 17 bases in between. The CDR3 has 16 residues. The CDR3 loop is CASSPAPGTSNSPLHF. Written as DNA, the CDR3 is TGCGCCAGCAGCCCAGCACCCGGGACAAGTAATTCACCCCTCCACTTT.

The V gene is TRBV6-6, the J gene TRBJ2-7; 9 bases fit TRBD1. The length of the CDR3 is 15 residues. Germline assignment: CDR1 MNHNY and CDR2 SVGAGI (reference sequence). V gave up 4 bases and J gave up 6 bases; unmatched junction bases: 10. The CDR3 loop reads CASSSPGQGTREQYV. The CDR3 DNA follows: TGTGCCAGCAGTTCCCCGGGACAGGGTACCCGCGAGCAGTACGTC.